Listed below are T cell receptor beta chains from one sample, sequenced in a study of technical replicates of blood from a handful of donors. Libraries were prepared by immunoSEQ multiplex PCR; TCRdb keeps only in-frame clonotypes and omits some of them. Of under 70,000 clones in the sample, 85% to 90% are singletons; the top ten hold 5.6%. Sequencing input: PBMCs. These receptors originate from a human donor in good health. Some clones in this sample may be carry-over from other donors' samples. CDR3s include the opening cysteine and the closing phenylalanine or tryptophan. The D gene is left open where the match is weak.

d_call	v_call	j_call	cdr3_nt	cdr3_aa
TRBD2	TRBV27	TRBJ2-1	TGTGCCAGCCGTCTAGCGGGAGGACACAATGAGCAGTTCTTC	CASRLAGGHNEQFF
.	TRBV5-4	TRBJ2-2	TGTGCCAGCAGCTTGCAGGGGGCGGGGGTCTCCGGGGAGCTGTTTTTT	CASSLQGAGVSGELFF
TRBD2	TRBV30	TRBJ2-1	TGTGCCTGGAGGTTAGCGGGAAATGAGCAGTTCTTC	CAWRLAGNEQFF
.	TRBV7-8	TRBJ2-7	TGTGCCAGCAGCTCGAGTCGCGTGCTGTACTTC	CASSSSRVLYF
.	TRBV1	TRBJ2-5	TGCACCAGCAGCCAACCCCGGGAGGTGACTAGAGGGTGGGAGACCCAGTACTTC	CTSSQPREVTRGWETQYF
TRBD1	TRBV7-9	TRBJ2-3	TGTGCCAGCAGATGGGACAGGGGACCAGATACGCAGTATTTT	CASRWDRGPDTQYF
TRBD2	TRBV30	TRBJ2-1	TGTGCCTGGATCGGACTAGCGGGAAGTGAGCAGTTCTTC	CAWIGLAGSEQFF
TRBD1	TRBV7-6	TRBJ2-2	TGTGCCAGCAGCGAAACCCCGGACAGGGCCACCGGGGAGCTGTTTTTT	CASSETPDRATGELFF
.	TRBV1	TRBJ1-3	TGCACCAGCAGCCAAGTTTCTGGCCGGGACAACTCTGGAAACACCATATATTTT	CTSSQVSGRDNSGNTIYF
TRBD1	TRBV9	TRBJ1-4	TGTGCCAGCAGCGTATCGGGACAGTCGGGGGAAAAACTGTTTTTT	CASSVSGQSGEKLFF
TRBD1	TRBV13	TRBJ2-1	TGTGCCAGCAGCACAGGACAGGGGCCGTTCTTCGACAATGAGCAGTTCTTC	CASSTGQGPFFDNEQFF
TRBD1	TRBV6-6	TRBJ1-4	TGTGCCAGCAGTCTGGGACAGGGAGTAACTAATGAAAAACTGTTTTTT	CASSLGQGVTNEKLFF
.	TRBV4-1	TRBJ2-2	TGCGCCAGCAGCCAAGCTCTCCTGGGGGGGCAGGACGGGGAGCTGTTTTTT	CASSQALLGGQDGELFF
.	TRBV5-6	TRBJ1-5	TGTGCCAGCAGCTTAGCGGGTTGGGTGAATCAGCCCCAGCATTTT	CASSLAGWVNQPQHF